The entry that follows covers one T cell receptor beta chain sequence. Only one count was recorded for this clone. Its antigen is unknown. Nothing much larger sits one base from this clone, and base qualities are not available. These data originate in a study of Ad26.COV2.S vaccination and SARS-CoV-2 variants (dated by TCRdb to the early 2020s). For context, the study as a whole: Donors in the vaccine arm were drawn from COV1001, a phase I-IIa trial of Ad26.COV2.S in healthy adults that was multicentre, randomized, double-blind and placebo-controlled. Dosing of Ad26.COV2.S was intramuscular, at either 5x10^10 or 1x10^11 viral particles, delivered as one shot or as two shots spaced 56 days apart. TCRbeta repertoire sequencing served as the tool for gauging how specific and how broad the SARS-CoV-2-reactive T cell receptors were following Ad26.COV2.S vaccination. A total of approximately 30 samples were included in the TCR-sequenced set, comprising around 19 Ad26.COV2.S vaccine recipients, 5 placebo recipients and 8 SARS-CoV-2 convalescent individuals. Participants in the trial were split at random into five groups of five each, receiving low-dose or high-dose Ad26.COV2.S once or twice, or else placebo on both occasions. Investigators did not know the trial group allocation while performing experiments and assessing outcomes.

CDR1 and CDR2, looked up from the germline V gene, are SGHTA and FQGNSA. From the cysteine up to the phenylalanine, the CDR3 has a length of 15 residues. The CDR3 DNA has 45 bases and is translated from base 1. V loses 2 bases of germline sequence and J loses 10 bases, and the interval between the two ends is 20 bases. The sample's treatment or condition label, decoded: some 20 received Ad26.COV2.S at low or high dose, single or two shots; about 5 received placebo; per-sample allocation not given. Repertoires of vaccine and placebo recipients were sequenced from samples taken on day 63 after the first injection. In Cohort 1b, around 25 adults aged 18-55 years were enrolled at a single site in Boston, USA, between 29 July and 7 August 2020. Ad26.COV2.S consisted of a replication-incompetent adenovirus type 26 vector by which a prefusion-stabilized SARS-CoV-2 spike protein from the original Wuhan strain was expressed.

The immunoSEQ Assay was used to sequence TCRbeta CDR3 regions. After extraction, genomic DNA underwent amplification by bias-controlled multiplex PCR, followed by high-throughput sequencing. Regarding the original processing steps: To quantify the absolute abundance of each unique TCRbeta CDR3 region, sequences were collapsed and filtered. Usable DNA was measured by amplifying reference genes present in all nucleated cells, and TCRbeta template counts were normalized to that usable DNA to estimate T cell fraction. Repertoire TCRs were annotated as SARS-CoV-2-specific when V gene, CDR3 amino acid sequence and J gene were exactly matched to a known reactive TCR set. MIRA supplied the reference SARS-CoV-2 TCR set, which was filtered for enrichment in COVID-19-positive ImmuneCODE repertoires so that public or cross-reactive TCRs were removed. Drawing on the MIRA antigens, annotated TCRs were analysed further at the level of specific ORF or position within ORF. Depth was the summed frequency of annotated unique rearrangements, while breadth was defined as annotated unique rearrangements over total unique productive rearrangements. Group comparisons of TCR breadth used two-sided Wilcoxon rank-sum tests. The immuneACCESS repertoire file appears here via TCRdb, limited to in-frame rearrangements. These files lack a portion of the clones; in checked studies, under half of the deficit traces to unresolved V genes, and the cause of the others is not known. V and J calls and clone size follow that table, whereas D and trimming were derived from the DNA. The sample records some 480,000 clones, around nine tenths of which are singletons. The ten largest clones represent 9.5% to 15% of the sample.

Overall study results and their limits: Non-spike TCR breadth was comparable between vaccine and placebo recipients, consistent with the vaccine containing only spike. According to the authors, total T cell responses may have been underestimated by the TCR breadth and depth analyses. After vaccination, spike-specific CD8+ and CD4+ T cell responses were reported to show substantial breadth. Spike-specific TCR breadth was higher in Ad26.COV2.S recipients than in placebo recipients (P = 0.0014). The study was not powered to compare responses between vaccine doses or regimens.

This specimen consisted of peripheral blood, obtained in a trial of Ad26.COV2.S vaccine versus placebo. This chain is built from TRBV7-2 and TRBJ1-2; no D gene can be assigned with confidence. This clonotype originated in a person aged 18-60 years who received the Ad26.COV2.S COVID-19 vaccine or a placebo. CDR3 reads: CASSLNPLASEDYTF. The DNA sequence is TGTGCCAGCAGCTTAAACCCTCTGGCCTCGGAAGACTACACCTTC.